These T cell receptor beta chains were read from a single sample in a study of beta chain features in type 1 diabetes. TCRdb's copy holds only in-frame clones and misses some; the assay was immunoSEQ multiplex PCR. The sample gives some 200,000 clones, roughly 11% of which show up once; 1% to 1.5% is in the top ten. The sequenced material came from central memory CD4+ T cells from blood. These receptors all stem from a young man in good health. CDR3s include the opening cysteine and the closing phenylalanine or tryptophan. Fields, in order: CDR3 length, V gene, clone size, J gene, D gene, CDR3 protein, CDR3 DNA. D genes are given only for firm matches. Clone size is not always given. Where it is, it says once, few, many or a class for expanded clones.

CDR3 length: 15
V gene: TRBV2
clone size: few
J gene: TRBJ1-3
D gene: -
CDR3 protein: CASSEEALAGNTIYF
CDR3 DNA: TGTGCCAGCAGTGAAGAGGCTCTGGCTGGAAACACCATATATTTT

CDR3 length: 16
V gene: TRBV9
clone size: few
J gene: TRBJ2-2
D gene: TRBD1
CDR3 protein: CASSKGQGLATGELFF
CDR3 DNA: TGTGCCAGCAGCAAAGGACAGGGGTTGGCCACCGGGGAGCTGTTTTTT

CDR3 length: 11
V gene: TRBV2
clone size: few
J gene: TRBJ1-1
D gene: -
CDR3 protein: CASGPYTEAFF
CDR3 DNA: TGTGCCAGCGGACCCTACACTGAAGCTTTCTTT

CDR3 length: 16
V gene: TRBV7-3
clone size: few
J gene: TRBJ2-1
D gene: TRBD2
CDR3 protein: CASSSQGLAGAGEQFF
CDR3 DNA: TGTGCCAGCAGCTCCCAAGGACTAGCGGGAGCGGGGGAGCAGTTCTTC

CDR3 length: 14
V gene: TRBV4-2
clone size: -
J gene: TRBJ2-1
D gene: TRBD1
CDR3 protein: CASSRDRYDNEQFF
CDR3 DNA: TGTGCCAGCAGCCGGGACAGGTACGACAATGAGCAGTTCTTC

CDR3 length: 14
V gene: TRBV2
clone size: many
J gene: TRBJ2-3
D gene: -
CDR3 protein: CASSVPTSTDTQYF
CDR3 DNA: TGTGCCAGCAGTGTCCCGACCAGCACAGATACGCAGTATTTT

CDR3 length: 17
V gene: TRBV5-4
clone size: few
J gene: TRBJ2-3
D gene: -
CDR3 protein: CASSLKGTPRLTDTQYF
CDR3 DNA: TGTGCCAGCAGCTTGAAGGGCACCCCACGGCTCACAGATACGCAGTATTTT

CDR3 length: 14
V gene: TRBV5-5
clone size: few
J gene: TRBJ2-3
D gene: -
CDR3 protein: CASSFASRSDTQYF
CDR3 DNA: TGTGCCAGCAGCTTTGCCTCAAGATCAGATACGCAGTATTTT

CDR3 length: 11
V gene: TRBV5-1
clone size: -
J gene: TRBJ2-5
D gene: -
CDR3 protein: CASSDQETQYF
CDR3 DNA: TGCGCCAGCAGCGATCAAGAGACCCAGTACTTC

CDR3 length: 10
V gene: TRBV21-1
clone size: few
J gene: TRBJ2-7
D gene: -
CDR3 protein: CAHHPGEQYF
CDR3 DNA: TGTGCCCACCACCCGGGGGAGCAGTACTTC

CDR3 length: 14
V gene: TRBV7-2
clone size: few
J gene: TRBJ2-7
D gene: -
CDR3 protein: CASSGQASSYEQYF
CDR3 DNA: TGTGCCAGCAGCGGCCAAGCGTCCTCCTACGAGCAGTACTTC

CDR3 length: 15
V gene: TRBV30
clone size: few
J gene: TRBJ2-4
D gene: TRBD2
CDR3 protein: CAWRETSGIKNIQYF
CDR3 DNA: TGTGCCTGGAGGGAGACTAGCGGGATCAAAAACATTCAGTACTTC

CDR3 length: 15
V gene: TRBV19
clone size: few
J gene: TRBJ2-7
D gene: TRBD2
CDR3 protein: CASSGTSGRPYEQYF
CDR3 DNA: TGTGCCAGTAGCGGGACTAGCGGGCGGCCCTACGAGCAGTACTTC

CDR3 length: 14
V gene: TRBV5-1
clone size: few
J gene: TRBJ2-1
D gene: -
CDR3 protein: CASGHPQSYNEQFF
CDR3 DNA: TGCGCCAGCGGACACCCACAGTCCTACAATGAGCAGTTCTTC

CDR3 length: 13
V gene: TRBV16
clone size: -
J gene: TRBJ2-7
D gene: -
CDR3 protein: CASSHAGSYEQYF
CDR3 DNA: TGTGCCAGCAGCCATGCGGGCTCCTACGAGCAGTACTTC

CDR3 length: 19
V gene: TRBV21-1
clone size: few
J gene: TRBJ2-7
D gene: -
CDR3 protein: CASSKEEGLVVGSTYEQYF
CDR3 DNA: TGTGCCAGCAGCAAAGAGGAGGGACTAGTGGTGGGGTCAACCTACGAGCAGTACTTC

CDR3 length: 15
V gene: TRBV2
clone size: -
J gene: TRBJ1-6
D gene: -
CDR3 protein: CASSRGGGDNSPLHF
CDR3 DNA: TGTGCCAGCAGTAGAGGTGGCGGGGATAATTCACCCCTCCACTTT

CDR3 length: 12
V gene: TRBV29-1
clone size: -
J gene: TRBJ1-2
D gene: -
CDR3 protein: CSIRTGTAGYTF
CDR3 DNA: TGCAGCATACGGACGGGAACGGCTGGCTACACCTTC

CDR3 length: 14
V gene: TRBV4-1
clone size: few
J gene: TRBJ1-4
D gene: TRBD1
CDR3 protein: CASNQTGGYEKLFF
CDR3 DNA: TGCGCCAGCAACCAGACAGGGGGCTATGAAAAACTGTTTTTT

CDR3 length: 16
V gene: TRBV7-2
clone size: -
J gene: TRBJ2-7
D gene: TRBD1
CDR3 protein: CASSLLAGTGAYEQYF
CDR3 DNA: TGTGCCAGCAGCTTACTCGCCGGGACAGGGGCCTACGAGCAGTACTTC

CDR3 length: 15
V gene: TRBV5-6
clone size: few
J gene: TRBJ2-1
D gene: -
CDR3 protein: CASFLGRSSYNEQFF
CDR3 DNA: TGTGCCAGCTTCCTGGGTCGAAGCTCCTACAATGAGCAGTTCTTC

CDR3 length: 15
V gene: TRBV29-1
clone size: few
J gene: TRBJ2-3
D gene: TRBD2
CDR3 protein: CSVGTSGSYTDTQYF
CDR3 DNA: TGCAGCGTTGGGACTAGCGGGAGTTATACAGATACGCAGTATTTT

CDR3 length: 10
V gene: TRBV29-1
clone size: few
J gene: TRBJ2-1
D gene: -
CDR3 protein: CSVLYNEQFF
CDR3 DNA: TGCAGCGTTTTATACAATGAGCAGTTCTTC

CDR3 length: 13
V gene: TRBV29-1
clone size: many
J gene: TRBJ2-7
D gene: TRBD1
CDR3 protein: CSVVRDSWSEQYF
CDR3 DNA: TGCAGCGTTGTACGGGACAGCTGGTCGGAGCAGTACTTC

CDR3 length: 8
V gene: TRBV2
clone size: -
J gene: TRBJ2-7
D gene: -
CDR3 protein: CARHEQYF
CDR3 DNA: TGTGCCCGCCACGAGCAGTACTTC

CDR3 length: 13
V gene: TRBV5-1
clone size: -
J gene: TRBJ2-4
D gene: -
CDR3 protein: CASAAGDKNIQYF
CDR3 DNA: TGCGCCAGCGCAGCGGGTGACAAAAACATTCAGTACTTC

CDR3 length: 13
V gene: TRBV27
clone size: few
J gene: TRBJ2-1
D gene: -
CDR3 protein: CASSLVPNNEQFF
CDR3 DNA: TGTGCCAGCAGTTTAGTTCCCAACAATGAGCAGTTCTTC

CDR3 length: 15
V gene: TRBV11-3
clone size: -
J gene: TRBJ2-2
D gene: TRBD1
CDR3 protein: CASSDPRQGGGELFF
CDR3 DNA: TGTGCCAGCAGCGACCCGAGACAGGGGGGCGGGGAGCTGTTTTTT

CDR3 length: 13
V gene: TRBV29-1
clone size: -
J gene: TRBJ2-1
D gene: -
CDR3 protein: CSVEARWNNEQFF
CDR3 DNA: TGCAGCGTTGAGGCTAGATGGAACAATGAGCAGTTCTTC

CDR3 length: 13
V gene: TRBV29-1
clone size: -
J gene: TRBJ2-7
D gene: -
CDR3 protein: CSVDSADSYEQYF
CDR3 DNA: TGCAGCGTTGATTCGGCAGACTCCTACGAGCAGTACTTC

CDR3 length: 13
V gene: TRBV2
clone size: few
J gene: TRBJ1-1
D gene: -
CDR3 protein: CASSAQPNTEAFF
CDR3 DNA: TGTGCCAGCAGTGCACAGCCGAACACTGAAGCTTTCTTT

CDR3 length: 15
V gene: TRBV9
clone size: -
J gene: TRBJ2-4
D gene: -
CDR3 protein: CASSVGSRGQNIQYF
CDR3 DNA: TGTGCCAGCAGCGTAGGCTCCCGGGGCCAAAACATTCAGTACTTC

CDR3 length: 13
V gene: TRBV6-5
clone size: -
J gene: TRBJ2-2
D gene: TRBD1
CDR3 protein: CASSIDRAGELFF
CDR3 DNA: TGTGCCAGCAGCATCGACAGGGCCGGGGAGCTGTTTTTT

CDR3 length: 14
V gene: TRBV6-1
clone size: few
J gene: TRBJ2-1
D gene: TRBD2
CDR3 protein: CASSTSGLYNEQFF
CDR3 DNA: TGTGCCAGCAGTACTAGCGGCCTCTACAATGAGCAGTTCTTC

CDR3 length: 12
V gene: TRBV9
clone size: -
J gene: TRBJ2-5
D gene: -
CDR3 protein: CASSVDEETQYF
CDR3 DNA: TGTGCCAGCAGCGTAGATGAGGAGACCCAGTACTTC

CDR3 length: 11
V gene: TRBV10-3
clone size: few
J gene: TRBJ2-7
D gene: -
CDR3 protein: CASGTPYEQYF
CDR3 DNA: TGTGCCTCCGGGACACCCTACGAGCAGTACTTC

CDR3 length: 15
V gene: TRBV4-3
clone size: -
J gene: TRBJ2-3
D gene: -
CDR3 protein: CASSQVSGAGDTQYF
CDR3 DNA: TGCGCCAGCAGCCAAGTTTCGGGGGCTGGGGATACGCAGTATTTT

CDR3 length: 15
V gene: TRBV9
clone size: few
J gene: TRBJ1-2
D gene: TRBD1
CDR3 protein: CASSVGGGGNYGYTF
CDR3 DNA: TGTGCCAGCAGCGTAGGAGGGGGCGGTAACTATGGCTACACCTTC

CDR3 length: 12
V gene: TRBV18
clone size: -
J gene: TRBJ1-1
D gene: TRBD1
CDR3 protein: CASSTNRGEAFF
CDR3 DNA: TGTGCCAGCTCAACTAACAGGGGTGAAGCTTTCTTT

CDR3 length: 15
V gene: TRBV9
clone size: many
J gene: TRBJ2-5
D gene: TRBD2
CDR3 protein: CASSPDTSGGLSQYF
CDR3 DNA: TGTGCCAGCAGCCCCGATACTAGCGGCGGATTATCCCAGTACTTC

CDR3 length: 15
V gene: TRBV5-4
clone size: many
J gene: TRBJ2-7
D gene: TRBD2
CDR3 protein: CASSWGGTSGYEQYF
CDR3 DNA: TGTGCCAGCAGCTGGGGAGGGACTAGCGGCTACGAGCAGTACTTC

CDR3 length: 14
V gene: TRBV9
clone size: few
J gene: TRBJ1-2
D gene: -
CDR3 protein: CASSPIREGSGYTF
CDR3 DNA: TGTGCCAGCAGCCCGATACGGGAGGGGAGCGGCTACACCTTC

CDR3 length: 15
V gene: TRBV5-4
clone size: -
J gene: TRBJ2-1
D gene: TRBD2
CDR3 protein: CASSLDGGNYNEQFF
CDR3 DNA: TGTGCCAGCAGCTTGGACGGGGGGAATTACAATGAGCAGTTCTTC

CDR3 length: 16
V gene: TRBV9
clone size: -
J gene: TRBJ2-6
D gene: -
CDR3 protein: CASSVRRTSGANVLTF
CDR3 DNA: TGTGCCAGCAGCGTAAGGCGGACCTCTGGGGCCAACGTCCTGACTTTC

CDR3 length: 16
V gene: TRBV7-9
clone size: -
J gene: TRBJ2-5
D gene: -
CDR3 protein: CASSSEGARIRETQYF
CDR3 DNA: TGTGCCAGCAGCTCGGAAGGGGCCAGGATAAGGGAGACCCAGTACTTC

CDR3 length: 11
V gene: TRBV7-2
clone size: few
J gene: TRBJ2-5
D gene: -
CDR3 protein: CASRTEETQYF
CDR3 DNA: TGTGCCAGCAGGACGGAAGAGACCCAGTACTTC

CDR3 length: 14
V gene: TRBV5-6
clone size: -
J gene: TRBJ2-3
D gene: -
CDR3 protein: CASSPGGRADTQYF
CDR3 DNA: TGTGCCAGCAGCCCGGGTGGACGGGCAGATACGCAGTATTTT

CDR3 length: 19
V gene: TRBV18
clone size: -
J gene: TRBJ2-1
D gene: TRBD2
CDR3 protein: CASSPPNHSGLAGDNEQFF
CDR3 DNA: TGTGCCAGCTCACCACCGAACCATTCGGGACTAGCGGGGGACAATGAGCAGTTCTTC

CDR3 length: 15
V gene: TRBV4-1
clone size: few
J gene: TRBJ1-1
D gene: TRBD1
CDR3 protein: CASSHPGGLNTEAFF
CDR3 DNA: TGCGCCAGCAGCCACCCAGGGGGCCTCAACACTGAAGCTTTCTTT

CDR3 length: 18
V gene: TRBV5-4
clone size: -
J gene: TRBJ2-6
D gene: -
CDR3 protein: CASSQETGPPSGANVLTF
CDR3 DNA: TGCGCCAGCAGCCAAGAGACAGGTCCTCCTTCTGGGGCCAACGTCCTGACTTTC